The TCR beta chain described here comes from a study of CD8+ T cells in alopecia areata. cDNA prepared by RNA extraction and subsequent reverse transcription served as the template for sequencing. Assay: immunoSEQ multiplex PCR; the TCRdb copy retains only in-frame clones and omits some. Among around 100,000 clones, less than 50% were seen once, and the ten largest hold around 1.4%. This CDR3 is built from 14 residues. Per germline, CDR1 GTSNPN and CDR2 SVGIG (reference sequence). V was clipped by 8 bases and J by 1 base, with 17 bases between them. Alopecia areata patients gave lesional scalp punch biopsies and peripheral blood samples. From PBMCs, CD4+ and CD8+ T cells were sorted.

The chain is built from TRBV30 and TRBJ2-5; maybe TRBD1 (6 bases). Sequenced input: CD4+ T cells sorted from blood. This TCR came from a human donor with alopecia areata. In nucleotides, the CDR3 is TGTGCCGTGGGGCCAGGGGTAATCCAAGAGACCCAGTACTTC. Translated, it gives CAVGPGVIQETQYF.